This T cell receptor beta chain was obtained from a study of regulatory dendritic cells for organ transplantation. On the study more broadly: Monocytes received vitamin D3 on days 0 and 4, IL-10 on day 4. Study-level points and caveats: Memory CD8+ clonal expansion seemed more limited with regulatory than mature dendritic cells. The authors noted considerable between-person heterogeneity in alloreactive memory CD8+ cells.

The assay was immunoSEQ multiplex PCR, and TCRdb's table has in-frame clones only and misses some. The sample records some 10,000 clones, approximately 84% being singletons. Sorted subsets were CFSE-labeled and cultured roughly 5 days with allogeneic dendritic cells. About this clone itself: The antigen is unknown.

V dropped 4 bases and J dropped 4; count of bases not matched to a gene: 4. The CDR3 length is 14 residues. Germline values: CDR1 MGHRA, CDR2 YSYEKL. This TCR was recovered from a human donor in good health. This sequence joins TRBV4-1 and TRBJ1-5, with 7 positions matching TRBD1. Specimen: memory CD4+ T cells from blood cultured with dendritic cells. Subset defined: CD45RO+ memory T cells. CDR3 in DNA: TGCGCCAGCAGCCTGACAGGGTCGAATCAGCCCCAGCATTTT. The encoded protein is CASSLTGSNQPQHF.